The 22 T cell receptor beta chains given below trace back to one sample, sequenced in a study of T-cell reconstitution after alpha-beta-depleted transplantation in children. For TCRbeta, the library was prepared with unique molecular identifiers. Using its own MiXCR run on the PCR reads, TCRdb lists one record per CDR3 protein. The sample carries roughly 200,000 distinct CDR3 sequences, under 9.5% recorded once. The source was PBMCs from the stem cell graft donor, collected from the stem cell graft. These receptors all stem from a human donor who donated a stem cell graft to a child with acute lymphoblastic leukemia.

There are a few counts of this clonotype. DNA of the CDR3: TGTGCCAGCAGCCACGGACGGAGAAGCACAGATACGCAGTATTTT. It yields the protein CASSHGRRSTDTQYF. The V and J genes are TRBV21-1 and TRBJ2-3. TRBV21-1 is termed a pseudogene. The CDR3 is made up of 15 amino acids.

This clonotype was counted ten times or more. The chain carries TRBV4-2 and TRBJ1-1; D gene unclear. The CDR3 length is 14 residues. V shed 0 bases and J shed 1 base, with 6 bases lying between them. The V gene's germline CDR1 is LGHNA and CDR2 YNFKEQ. This chain's CDR3 is CASSQEVTNTEAFF. CDR3 bases: TGTGCCAGCAGCCAAGAAGTCACGAACACTGAAGCTTTCTTT.

The V and J genes are TRBV11-2 and TRBJ2-1; no clear D gene. The CDR3 has 15 residues. The ends were cut back, 1 base at V and 0 bases at J, with 7 bases in the middle. Germline V gene sequence: CDR1 SGHAT, CDR2 FQNNGV. CDR3 coding DNA: TGTGCCAGCAGCTTAGGTCCACACTCCTACAATGAGCAGTTCTTC. Translated, it gives CASSLGPHSYNEQFF.

This clonotype was counted a few times. The chain carries TRBV27 and TRBJ1-4; D gene ambiguous. The CDR3 is made up of 15 amino acids. Germline loops: CDR1 MNHEY, CDR2 SMNVEV (reference sequence). V shed 7 bases and J shed 4 bases, with 16 bases lying between them. The CDR3 coding sequence is TGTGCCAGCATGGGCCGGGCCAGTGGTAATGAAAAACTGTTTTTT. Its protein product is CASMGRASGNEKLFF.

The chain carries TRBV2 and TRBJ1-1; 7 bases map to TRBD1. CDR1 is SNHLY and CDR2 is FYNNEI in the germline V gene. The CDR3 runs to 13 residues. The trim removed 10 bases at V and 5 bases at J, leaving 10 bases unmatched. This CDR3 reads CATMTGKGTEAFF. The CDR3 coding sequence is TGTGCCACCATGACAGGGAAGGGGACTGAAGCTTTCTTT.

There are a few counts of this clonotype. V usage is TRBV12-3 or TRBV12-4 and J usage is TRBJ1-1, with no clear D. CDR3 length: 14 residues. The V gene lost 2 bases and the J gene lost 4 bases, with 11 bases spanning the gap. CDR3 region: CASSLIVGGTEAFF. The CDR3 DNA is TGTGCCAGCAGTTTAATCGTGGGCGGCACTGAAGCTTTCTTT.

The table lists this clonotype with a few counts. The CDR3 spells CSASRTLGEVQPQHF. CDR3 DNA sequence: TGCAGTGCTAGCAGGACCTTAGGGGAAGTTCAGCCCCAGCATTTT. The J gene is TRBJ1-5, the V gene TRBV20-1; possibly TRBD1 for D (5 bases). This CDR3 spans 15 amino acids. V was shortened by 3 bases and J by 6 bases, with 18 bases between the two germline ends. The germline CDR1 and CDR2 sequences are DFQATT and SNEGSKA (reference sequence).

The J gene is TRBJ2-1, the V gene TRBV24-1; TRBD1 might be the D (7 bases). This CDR3 comprises 14 residues. The germline V gene encodes CDR1 KGHDR and CDR2 SFDVKD. V was trimmed by 3 bases and J by 8 bases, leaving 13 bases between them. The chain's CDR3 is CATSDTQGDYEQFF. CDR3 DNA sequence: TGTGCCACCAGTGATACTCAGGGGGACTATGAGCAGTTCTTC.

V is TRBV6-5 and J is TRBJ1-2, with D possibly being TRBD1 (5 bases). Trimming pared 4 bases from V and 4 bases from J, leaving 13 bases between. The germline CDR1 and CDR2 sequences are MNHEY and SVGAGI. The CDR3 covers 14 residues. CDR3 sequence: CASSSGDRIYGYTF. DNA of the CDR3: TGTGCCAGCAGTTCCGGGGACCGTATCTATGGCTACACCTTC.

The rearrangement uses TRBV25-1 and TRBJ2-2; the D is unclear. The CDR3 is 12 amino acids. Germline V CDR1 and CDR2: MGHDK, SYGVNS. Trimming removed 5 bases at V and 2 bases at J, with 3 bases between. The CDR3 region is CASSINTGELFF. The CDR3 bases are TGTGCCAGCAGTATAAACACCGGGGAGCTGTTTTTT.

The rearrangement joins TRBV10-3 to TRBJ2-1; 13 bases agree with TRBD2. The CDR3 spans 13 residues. Germline CDR1 reads ENHRY; CDR2 reads SYGVKD. J gave up 6 bases and V 8 bases, and 1 base lay outside the gene matches. The CDR3 DNA reads as TGTGCCATCCGGACTAGCGGGGGCAATGAGCAGTTCTTC. Amino acids: CAIRTSGGNEQFF.

Remarks on this clonotype: A read error may produce the germline difference seen at one junction end. The gene calls are TRBV11-3 and TRBJ2-2; the D gene is possibly TRBD2 (5 bases). The germline CDR1 and CDR2 sequences are SGHNT and YENEEA. The CDR3 runs to 13 residues. The CDR3 protein is CATSLDQRGVLFF. DNA for the CDR3: TGTGCCACCAGCTTAGATCAACGGGGTGTGCTGTTTTTT. Complete variable domain (other parts from reference TRBV11-3 and TRBJ2-2): EAGVVQSPRYKIIEKKQPVAFWCNPISGHNTLYWYLQNLGQGPELLIRYENEEAVDDSQLPKDRFSAERLKGVDSTLKIQPAELGDSAVYLCATSLDQRGVLFFGEGSRLTVL.

The sample holds a few counts of this clonotype. The genes are TRBV5-1 and TRBJ1-1, with D maybe TRBD1 (6 bases). Trimming removed 4 bases from V and 5 bases from J, with 15 bases in between. CDR3 length: 14 amino acids. Per germline, CDR1 SGHRS and CDR2 YFSETQ. CDR3 DNA sequence: TGCGCCAGCAGCATACAGGGAATCGCGACTGAAGCTTTCTTT. Encoded protein: CASSIQGIATEAFF.

This sequence joins TRBV20-1 and TRBJ2-7; tentatively, D is TRBD2 (6 bases). V lost 5 bases and J 3 bases, leaving 17 bases between the germline ends. Germline CDR1 and CDR2: DFQATT and SNEGSKA (reference sequence). The CDR3 extends over 14 amino acids. CDR3 region: CSAVTEYGGYEQYF. CDR3 nucleotide sequence: TGCAGTGCTGTGACAGAGTACGGGGGCTACGAGCAGTACTTC.

This clonotype was detected only a few times. The rearrangement joins TRBV29-1 to TRBJ2-1; TRBD1 might be the D (5 bases). Germline V gene lookup returns CDR1 SQVTM and CDR2 ANQGSEA. V shed 7 bases and J shed 6 bases, with 13 bases lying between them. The CDR3 spans 12 residues. CDR3 nucleotide sequence: TGCAGCGCCAGAAGACAGTCCAATGAGCAGTTCTTC. This translates into CSARRQSNEQFF.

This sequence joins TRBV12-3 or TRBV12-4 and TRBJ1-5; TRBD1 is a possible D gene (5 bases). Trimming pared 5 bases from V and 5 bases from J, leaving 22 bases between. The CDR3 spans 17 residues. The CDR3 nucleotides read TGTGCCAGCAGTCCCGGTCGGTGGGGCGCGAACGATCAGCCCCAGCATTTT. Translated, it gives CASSPGRWGANDQPQHF.

This clonotype was seen ten or more times. This rearrangement joins TRBV7-9 to TRBJ1-2; D is ambiguous. Germline values: CDR1 SEHNR, CDR2 FQNEAQ (reference sequence). Between the trimmed V and J ends, which lost 1 base and 5 bases, there was a span of 2 bases. The length of the CDR3 is 11 residues. This CDR3 reads CASSLEYGYTF. CDR3 DNA sequence: TGTGCCAGCAGCTTAGAATATGGCTACACCTTC.

The chain links TRBV7-9 to TRBJ1-1, with D hard to call. CDR1 and CDR2 from the germline V gene are SEHNR and FQNEAQ (reference sequence). CDR3 size: 13 residues. V lost 1 base to trimming and J lost 3 bases, with 6 bases between them. CDR3 in amino acids: CASSLGHDTEAFF. The CDR3 DNA is TGTGCCAGCAGCTTAGGGCATGACACTGAAGCTTTCTTT.

The table lists this clonotype with many counts. V usage is TRBV20-1 and J usage is TRBJ2-3; a possible D gene is TRBD2 (7 bases). This CDR3 has 14 residues. CDR1 is DFQATT and CDR2 is SNEGSKA in the germline V gene (reference sequence). V shed 1 base and J shed 5 bases, with 13 bases lying between them. The DNA of the CDR3 is TGCAGTGCTAGAGGGGCGGGGGCCGAAGATACGCAGTATTTT. Encoded protein: CSARGAGAEDTQYF.

This clonotype showed up just a few times. The gene calls are TRBV7-6 and TRBJ1-4, with TRBD1 matching over 10 bases. Unmatched junction bases numbered 11, after V lost 5 bases and J lost 14 bases. Germline-derived CDR1 and CDR2 are SGHVS and FNYEAQ. The CDR3 runs to 14 residues. CDR3 DNA: TGTGCCAGCAGCCGTGGGACAGGGGTGCAGAGGCTGTTTTTT. It yields the protein CASSRGTGVQRLFF.

This chain links TRBV11-2 with TRBJ2-1; perhaps TRBD2 as D (6 bases). The V gene's germline CDR1 is SGHAT and CDR2 FQNNGV. Trimming stripped 5 bases from V and 15 bases from J, with 17 bases between. The CDR3 totals 12 residues. This chain's CDR3 is CASSPLTRVWFF. CDR3 coding DNA: TGTGCCAGCAGCCCCCTGACTAGAGTTTGGTTCTTC.

Details on this clonotype: At one boundary the junction diverges from the germline segment, which might be a read error. The gene calls are TRBV10-3 and TRBJ2-5; D may be TRBD1 (6 bases). This CDR3 has 12 residues. Per the germline V gene, CDR1 is ENHRY and CDR2 is SYGVKD. The CDR3, as DNA: TGTGCAATCAGGGACATACAAGAGACCCAGTACTTC. Protein: CAIRDIQETQYF.